These 20 T cell receptor beta chains were sequenced from one sample in a study of blood T cells in healthy people across ages. A second PCR of 7 to 11 cycles used a sample-barcoded 5' primer and a J-beta primer mix. TCRdb re-called the 5' RACE reads with MiXCR, one entry per CDR3 protein. The sample records more than 1.4 million distinct CDR3 sequences, about 40% being singletons. Input material: blood. The receptor set was obtained from a woman between 18 and 29 years old in good health.

V and J are TRBV15 and TRBJ2-4, with unresolved D. Matching the DNA end better, TRBJ2-7 makes the J call doubtful. The CDR3 is 11 amino acids. Germline loops: CDR1 LNHNV, CDR2 YYDKDF (reference sequence). The DNA for the CDR3 is TGTGCCACCTCTGATGCCGACGAGCAGTACTTC. Protein sequence: CATSDADEQYF.

V and J are TRBV9 and TRBJ1-1; D possibly corresponds to TRBD1 (6 bases). Germline V lookup: CDR1 SGDLS, CDR2 YYNGEE. Trimming shortened V by 0 bases and J by 4 bases, and 10 bases separated the two germline ends. CDR3 size: 14 residues. CDR3 nucleotides: TGTGCCAGCAGCGTAGGAGGGGGGACCACTGAAGCTTTCTTT. Residues: CASSVGGGTTEAFF.

This chain uses TRBV2 with TRBJ2-1; D tentatively reads TRBD1 or TRBD2 (5 bases each). V was shortened by 8 bases and J by 9 bases, with 8 bases between the two germline ends. The CDR3 contains 10 residues. Germline-derived CDR1 and CDR2 are SNHLY and FYNNEI. CDR3 in amino acids: CASGGSEQFF. The CDR3 bases are TGTGCCAGCGGGGGTAGTGAGCAGTTCTTC.

The chain has TRBV11-2 and TRBJ2-7; D not certain. Germline V lookup: CDR1 SGHAT, CDR2 FQNNGV. The CDR3 extends over 18 amino acids. V was cut by 5 bases and J by 2 bases, with 25 bases left in between. The CDR3 nucleotides read TGTGCCAGCAGCGGCAAACGGATTCGGGCGATAAAAACCTACGAGCAGTACTTC. This encodes CASSGKRIRAIKTYEQYF.

The V and J genes are TRBV3-1 and TRBJ2-1; D is undetermined. V lost 2 bases and J lost 0, with 5 bases in between. The CDR3 is 14 amino acids. Germline values: CDR1 LGHDT, CDR2 YNNKEL (reference sequence). CDR3 amino acids: CASSQLDSYNEQFF. The CDR3, as DNA: TGTGCCAGCAGCCAACTTGACTCCTACAATGAGCAGTTCTTC.

This clonotype was observed a few times. This sequence joins TRBV2 and TRBJ1-1, with a tentative D call TRBD1 (6 bases). In germline, CDR1 is SNHLY, CDR2 FYNNEI. The CDR3 contains 12 residues. Deletions cut 8 bases from V and 3 bases from J, with 10 bases between. CDR3 DNA sequence: TGTGCCAGCGCAGGGGTTGACACTGAAGCTTTCTTT. Translation: CASAGVDTEAFF.

The V call is TRBV6-5, the J call TRBJ1-5; 10 positions agree with TRBD1. Per germline, CDR1 MNHEY and CDR2 SVGAGI. With V trimmed by 5 bases and J by 7 bases, 8 bases remained unmatched. CDR3 length: 15 amino acids. Here the CDR3 reads CASSQAGQGGQPQHF. CDR3 bases: TGTGCCAGCAGTCAAGCAGGACAGGGGGGACAGCCCCAGCATTTT.

V usage is TRBV29-1 and J usage is TRBJ1-6; possibly TRBD1 for D (5 bases). The CDR3 is 15 amino acids. CDR1 SQVTM and CDR2 ANQGSEA come from the germline V gene. The V end was cut by 7 bases, the J end by 5 bases, with 18 bases between. CDR3 bases: TGCAGCGGGCCCTCCACCGCAGGGAATAATTCACCCCTCCACTTT. It is translated as CSGPSTAGNNSPLHF.

The genes are TRBV6-6 and TRBJ2-1; 11 nucleotides line up with TRBD1. The DNA end is more similar to TRBJ2-7, so the J call may be wrong. Germline CDR1 MNHNY, CDR2 SVGAGI (reference sequence). This CDR3 is 17 amino acids long. CDR3 protein: CASTLPISGTGGNEQYF. The DNA of the CDR3 is TGTGCCAGCACCCTACCCATTTCCGGGACAGGGGGTAATGAGCAGTACTTC.

This clonotype was observed once. The rearrangement uses TRBV29-1 and TRBJ2-4, with D possibly being TRBD2 (6 bases). The J call may be mistaken, given a closer DNA end match to TRBJ2-7. Germline V gene sequence: CDR1 SQVTM, CDR2 ANQGSEA. This CDR3 region has 15 residues. The CDR3 spells CSVEGAEGHGYEQYF. The CDR3 DNA reads TGCAGCGTTGAAGGGGCGGAGGGCCATGGTTACGAGCAGTACTTC.

This clonotype was counted a few times. The gene calls are TRBV29-1 and TRBJ2-7, with 12 bases matching TRBD2. Per the germline V gene, CDR1 is SQVTM and CDR2 is ANQGSEA. Unmatched junction bases numbered 9, after V lost 3 bases and J lost 9 bases. The CDR3 contains 14 residues. For the CDR3, the DNA is TGCAGCGTTGACGGACTAGCGGGGCTTTCTGTGCAGTACTTC. Protein: CSVDGLAGLSVQYF.

V gene TRBV20-1 combines with J gene TRBJ2-1; D possibly corresponds to TRBD2 (6 bases). The DNA matches TRBJ2-7 better at its end, which makes the J call doubtful. CDR3 length equals 13 residues. In germline, CDR1 is DFQATT, CDR2 SNEGSKA (reference sequence). CDR3 nucleotides: TGCAGTGCTAGGGCGGGAACCTACAATGAGCAGTACTTC. Protein product: CSARAGTYNEQYF.

The chain links TRBV4-1 to TRBJ1-5, with D hard to call. V was cut by 0 bases and J by 5 bases, with 11 bases left in between. This CDR3 contains 15 residues. Germline values: CDR1 MGHRA, CDR2 YSYEKL. CDR3 amino acids: CASSQDWPADQPQHF. The CDR3 bases are TGCGCCAGCAGCCAAGATTGGCCGGCTGATCAGCCCCAGCATTTT.

At least ten counts were recorded for this clonotype. CDR3 sequence (DNA): TGTGCCAGCAGCCGGACCACAGATACGCAGTATTTT. Protein: CASSRTTDTQYF. This chain links TRBV7-2 with TRBJ2-3; the D is unclear. V gave up 5 bases and J gave up 2 bases, with 5 bases separating them. The CDR3 contains 12 residues. CDR1 and CDR2 from the germline V gene are SGHTA and FQGNSA.

The gene calls are TRBV15 and TRBJ2-3; 10 nucleotides match TRBD1. Trimming took 3 bases from V and 5 from J; bases not matched to a gene: 8. Looked up from germline, CDR1 is LNHNV and CDR2 is YYDKDF (reference sequence). The CDR3 is 16 amino acids. CDR3 nucleotides: TGTGCCACCAGCAGTCCCCCTGGGACAGGGGAAGATACGCAGTATTTT. As protein: CATSSPPGTGEDTQYF.

This chain uses TRBV18 with TRBJ1-5; maybe TRBD1 (5 bases). This CDR3 has 15 residues. The germline V gene has CDR1 KGHSH and CDR2 LQKENI. The V gene lost 2 bases and the J gene lost 3 bases, with 11 bases spanning the gap. CDR3 sequence (DNA): TGTGCCAGCTCACCAGGACATGGCGACAATCAGCCCCAGCATTTT. It specifies CASSPGHGDNQPQHF.

The V and J genes are TRBV2 and TRBJ2-3; 7 nucleotides line up with TRBD2. Germline-derived CDR1 and CDR2 are SNHLY and FYNNEI. Losses at the gene ends were 2 bases for V and 2 bases for J; bases not matched to a gene: 4. There are 15 residues in the CDR3. CDR3 amino acids: CASSEWLAVTDTQYF. For the CDR3, the DNA is TGTGCCAGCAGTGAATGGCTAGCGGTCACAGATACGCAGTATTTT.

The V gene is TRBV12-5, the J gene TRBJ1-2; D is unresolved. Germline assignment: CDR1 LGHNT and CDR2 FRNRAP. The V end was cut by 0 bases, the J end by 1 base, with 15 bases between. CDR3 size: 17 residues. The CDR3 region has the DNA TGTGCTAGTGGTTTGGTAGACTCAGAAAAACGTAACTATGGCTACACCTTC. It translates to CASGLVDSEKRNYGYTF. Full variable domain (missing parts from reference TRBV12-5 and TRBJ1-2): DARVTQTPRHKVTEMGQEVTMRCQPILGHNTVFWYRQTMMQGLELLAYFRNRAPLDDSGMPKDRFSAEMPDATLATLKIQPSEPRDSAVYFCASGLVDSEKRNYGYTFGSGTRLTVV.

The chain couples TRBV12-3 or TRBV12-4 to TRBJ2-5; D is possibly TRBD2 (6 bases). The J call may be mistaken, given a closer DNA end match to TRBJ2-7. The CDR3 loop spans 13 amino acids. For the CDR3, the DNA is TGTGCCAGCAGTTTGGGGCGGGGTGGCGAGCAGTACTTC. Protein sequence: CASSLGRGGEQYF.

The V gene is TRBV20-1, the J gene TRBJ2-7; the D gene is possibly TRBD2 (5 bases). There are 14 residues in the CDR3. The V end was cut by 5 bases, the J end by 0 bases, with 14 bases between. Germline CDR1 is DFQATT and CDR2 is SNEGSKA (reference sequence). DNA for the CDR3: TGCAGTGCTGAACTAACGGGGAGCTCCTACGAGCAGTACTTC. This gives the protein CSAELTGSSYEQYF.